The clone carrying this T cell receptor (beta chain) was seen a single time. The target antigen is unknown. Amplification targeted TCR beta CDR3 regions from RNA transcripts. Using the HTBI primer set, a first-round RT-PCR was run on the TCR CDR3. TCRdb fed the multiplex PCR reads into MiXCR, producing one record per CDR3 protein. Found here are roughly 700,000 distinct CDR3 sequences, roughly a third of them singletons; the top ten hold around 29%. The V and J ends lost 6 bases and 4 bases respectively, with 19 bases between them. The CDR3 extends over 16 amino acids. Germline CDR1 and CDR2: SGHAT and FQNNGV. These data originate in a study of T cells in Graves' hyperthyroidism and ophthalmopathy. The PBMCs studied were ones that came from 10 ml fresh peripheral blood. Findings and caveats of the study: Blood also carried most thyroid clonotypes expanded above 0.001.

This receptor was obtained from a woman between 35 and 50 years old with Graves' hyperthyroidism. This rearrangement joins TRBV11-2 to TRBJ1-5; TRBD1 is a possible D gene (6 bases). The sample consisted of blood. CDR3 in amino acids: CASRGTVTGVNQPQHF. The DNA for the CDR3 is TGTGCCAGCAGGGGAACTGTGACAGGAGTAAATCAGCCCCAGCATTTT.